These T cell receptor beta chains were read from a single sample in a study of T cells after yellow fever vaccination. From the 5' RACE reads, TCRdb called clonotypes with MiXCR, one entry per CDR3 protein. The sample holds hundreds of thousands of distinct CDR3 sequences, 6.2% seen once. The source was PBMCs, collected 5 days after the yellow fever booster vaccination. Every receptor here comes from a man aged 25 to 40 who received the YFV17D yellow fever vaccine. CDR3s include the opening cysteine and the closing phenylalanine or tryptophan. The order of the fields is J gene, D gene, V gene, clone size, CDR3 DNA, CDR3 protein. A D gene is named only where the DNA matches it firmly. Some rows have no size entry. The others give once, few or many, or a class for an expanded clone.

TRBJ2-7 | - | TRBV20-1 | - | TGCAGTGCTAGAGATCCCGGAGGACTCTCCTACGAGCAGTACTTC | CSARDPGGLSYEQYF
TRBJ2-7 | TRBD1 | TRBV4-3 | - | TGCGCCAGCAGCCAAGTTCTTCTGGGACAGAGGTTTCAGTACTTC | CASSQVLLGQRFQYF
TRBJ2-5 | TRBD2 | TRBV14 | - | TGTGCCAGCAGCCAAGATTCTAGCGGGAGAACAGAGACCCAGTACTTC | CASSQDSSGRTETQYF
TRBJ1-6 | - | TRBV12-3/TRBV12-4 | few | TGTGCCAGCAGTTTGGGTGGGGGTCTCTCCTATAATTCACCCCTCCACTTT | CASSLGGGLSYNSPLHF
TRBJ2-1 | TRBD1 | TRBV29-1 | many | TGCAGCGTTGAGACCGACAGGGGATTCAATGAGCAGTTCTTC | CSVETDRGFNEQFF
TRBJ1-2 | - | TRBV5-1 | many | TGCGCCAGCACAGACAAAGCTAACTATGGCTACACCTTC | CASTDKANYGYTF
TRBJ2-1 | TRBD2 | TRBV5-1 | few | TGCGCCAGCAGTGGGGGCGGGGAGATTTCGAGCGGGAGTTGGGAGCAGTTCTTC | CASSGGGEISSGSWEQFF
TRBJ2-7 | - | TRBV6-5 | few | TGTGCCAGCAGTTACCAGGGATCGGGAGAGCAGTACTTC | CASSYQGSGEQYF
TRBJ2-1 | TRBD2 | TRBV12-3/TRBV12-4 | many | TGTGCCAGCAGTTATAGCGGGAGTAACAATGAGCAGTTCTTC | CASSYSGSNNEQFF
TRBJ2-7 | TRBD2 | TRBV29-1 | many | TGCAGCGTTTCCCTTTTTGGGACTAGGAATTCCTACGAGCAGTACTTC | CSVSLFGTRNSYEQYF
TRBJ2-7 | - | TRBV5-1 | many | TGCGCCAGCAGCCTGCCCCCCAACGAGCAGTACTTC | CASSLPPNEQYF
TRBJ2-1 | - | TRBV30 | - | TGTGCTAGAGATGGGGACTCCTACAATGAGCAGTTCTTC | CARDGDSYNEQFF
TRBJ2-7 | TRBD1 | TRBV5-1 | many | TGCGCCAGCAGCTTGGGTGACAGGGGTGGCGAGCAGTACTTC | CASSLGDRGGEQYF
TRBJ1-6 | - | TRBV9 | few | TGTGCCAGCAGCGGCGGGGGGGTGCCCAGCTCCTATAATTCACCCCTCCACTTT | CASSGGGVPSSYNSPLHF
TRBJ2-7 | - | TRBV20-1 | many | TGCAGTGCTAGAAAGGTCGGGTCGACCTACGAGCAGTACTTC | CSARKVGSTYEQYF
TRBJ2-2 | - | TRBV28 | - | TGTGCCAGCAGTCGTAACGGACATCACACCGGGGAGCTGTTTTTT | CASSRNGHHTGELFF
TRBJ1-1 | - | TRBV29-1 | few | TGCAGCGTTGATTGGGGCCCCACTGAAGCTTTCTTT | CSVDWGPTEAFF
TRBJ1-6 | - | TRBV5-1 | few | TGCGCCAGCAGCTTGTCGGCGGGTTCACCCCTCCACTTT | CASSLSAGSPLHF
TRBJ2-2 | - | TRBV25-1 | few | TGTGCCAGCACCCCAGCGGACGGGGGCATAGGGGAGCTGTTTTTT | CASTPADGGIGELFF
TRBJ1-1 | - | TRBV2 | few | TGTGCCAGCTCCCGGAGGGCCGCGCGAGAGAACACTGAAGCTTTCTTT | CASSRRAARENTEAFF
TRBJ2-3 | TRBD2 | TRBV7-2 | - | TGTGCCAGCAGTTTTAGCGGGAGGGGAGGTGGGAGCACAGATACGCAGTATTTT | CASSFSGRGGGSTDTQYF
TRBJ2-1 | - | TRBV29-1 | many | TGCAGCGTTAATGGCGGCCAGCCTTCCTACAATGAGCAGTTCTTC | CSVNGGQPSYNEQFF
TRBJ2-1 | - | TRBV5-6 | few | TGTGCCAGCACAATCTCCGGGACTCCCCGGCAGTTCTTC | CASTISGTPRQFF
TRBJ2-2 | TRBD1 | TRBV7-6 | many | TGTGCCAGCAGCTTAGGAGCCCGGGACAGACCCAGGGAGCTGTTTTTT | CASSLGARDRPRELFF
TRBJ2-3 | - | TRBV9 | few | TGTGCCAGCAGCGATGGTACTAGCAGGACGGCTACGCAGTATTTT | CASSDGTSRTATQYF
TRBJ2-5 | TRBD1 | TRBV28 | many | TGTGCCAGCAGTTCGGACAGGTTCCAAGAGACCCAGTACTTC | CASSSDRFQETQYF
TRBJ1-2 | - | TRBV20-1 | - | TGCAGTGCCCCGGAGGAGGGCGTGCACTATGGCTACACCTTC | CSAPEEGVHYGYTF
TRBJ2-3 | - | TRBV6-5 | - | TGTGCCAGCAGTTCTGACAGATCAGATACGCAGTATTTT | CASSSDRSDTQYF
TRBJ2-1 | TRBD2 | TRBV5-6 | - | TGTGCCAGCAGCTTGCGGACTAGCGGGCTCCACAATGAGCAGTTCTTC | CASSLRTSGLHNEQFF
TRBJ1-5 | - | TRBV12-3/TRBV12-4 | few | TGTGCCAGCAGACCAGGGGATCAGCCCCAGCATTTT | CASRPGDQPQHF
TRBJ1-6 | - | TRBV20-1 | few | TGCAGTGCTAGTCCGCAGGGTTTATCACCCCTCCACTTT | CSASPQGLSPLHF
TRBJ1-6 | TRBD1 | TRBV12-3/TRBV12-4 | few | TGTGCCAGCAGCATACAGGGGGACTCACCCCTCCACTTT | CASSIQGDSPLHF
TRBJ2-7 | - | TRBV28 | many | TGTGCCAGCAGTTTGGGGCAGGGGATGCCGCCGCAGTACTTC | CASSLGQGMPPQYF
TRBJ2-2 | - | TRBV5-1 | many | TGTGCCAGCAGCTTACCCACCGGGGAGCTGTTTTTT | CASSLPTGELFF
TRBJ2-1 | TRBD2 | TRBV11-2 | few | TGTGCCAGCAGCTTATTTACTAGCGGGAGTAATGAGCAGTTCTTC | CASSLFTSGSNEQFF
TRBJ2-1 | TRBD1 | TRBV20-1 | few | TGCAGTGCTAGAAGGGGGGACAGGGGCCCCAATGAGCAGTTCTTC | CSARRGDRGPNEQFF
TRBJ1-3 | - | TRBV5-1 | - | TGCGCCAGCAGCTACGGACCTCCCGACTCTGGAAACACCATATATTTT | CASSYGPPDSGNTIYF
TRBJ2-7 | - | TRBV10-3 | - | TGTGCCATCAGTGAGGGACAGACCACCTACGAGCAGTACTTC | CAISEGQTTYEQYF
TRBJ1-4 | TRBD1 | TRBV20-1 | - | TGCAGTGCTTCCGGACAGGTGTATGAAAAACTGTTTTTT | CSASGQVYEKLFF